What follows are 23 T cell receptor beta chains derived from one specimen sequenced in a study of CD8 T cells in Susac syndrome. RNA totalling about 0.5 to 1 ug underwent reverse transcription with random hexamers. A single record per CDR3 protein comes from TCRdb applying MiXCR to the immunoSEQ multiplex PCR reads. The repertoire holds about 300,000 distinct CDR3 sequences, with approximately 85% as singletons. The sequenced material came from CD8+ T cells from PBMCs. These receptors originate from a human donor with multiple sclerosis.

This chain uses TRBV24-1 with TRBJ2-1; D remains ambiguous. Germline lookup yields CDR1 KGHDR and CDR2 SFDVKD. V dropped 2 bases and J dropped 8 bases, with 9 bases sitting between them. The CDR3 sequence is 13 residues long. CDR3 in amino acids: CATSDSDLDEQFF. In nucleotides, the CDR3 is TGTGCCACCAGTGATTCCGACTTGGATGAGCAGTTCTTC.

The chain recombines TRBV14 with TRBJ2-1, with no clear D. The V and J ends lost 0 bases and 8 bases respectively, with 5 bases between them. Per germline, CDR1 SGHDN and CDR2 FVKESK. The CDR3 extends over 12 amino acids. The CDR3 sequence is CASSQDYDEQFF. The CDR3 DNA reads as TGTGCCAGCAGCCAAGATTATGATGAGCAGTTCTTC.

Written as DNA, the CDR3 is TGTGCCAGCGAACCGGCGGGGGAGATACGCTACAATGAGCAGTTCTTC. This encodes CASEPAGEIRYNEQFF. J is TRBJ2-1 and V is TRBV7-9; 7 bases are shared with TRBD2. This CDR3 comprises 16 residues. V was pared by 8 bases and J by 3 bases, with 13 bases of the junction left unmatched. The germline CDR1 and CDR2 sequences are SEHNR and FQNEAQ (reference sequence).

This clonotype was counted between two and nine times. This CDR3 is CASSFGRTEQYF. CDR3 DNA sequence: TGTGCCAGCAGTTTTGGTAGGACGGAGCAGTACTTC. The V gene is TRBV27, the J gene TRBJ2-7; D gene ambiguous. The CDR3 totals 12 residues. V was cut by 3 bases and J by 7 bases, with 10 bases left in between. Germline CDR1 reads MNHEY; CDR2 reads SMNVEV (reference sequence).

The V call is TRBV3-1, the J call TRBJ2-1, with D possibly matching TRBD2 (6 bases). Trimming removed 0 bases from V and 6 bases from J, with 18 bases in between. Germline V gene data show CDR1 as LGHDT and CDR2 as YNNKEL (reference sequence). The CDR3 is made up of 17 amino acids. CDR3 loop: CASSQEGLPGRGNEQFF. The CDR3 coding sequence is TGTGCCAGCAGCCAAGAGGGGCTACCCGGGAGAGGCAATGAGCAGTTCTTC.

The chain uses TRBV30 and TRBJ1-1; 9 bases align to TRBD1. Germline loops: CDR1 GTSNPN, CDR2 SVGIG (reference sequence). The CDR3 is made up of 15 amino acids. The V gene end was trimmed by 2 bases and the J gene end by 0 bases; junction bases not matched to a gene: 4. CDR3 sequence (DNA): TGTGCCTGGAGTTCCGGGACAGGGATGAACACTGAAGCTTTCTTT. This encodes CAWSSGTGMNTEAFF.

V is TRBV6-5 and J is TRBJ2-1; 10 nucleotides line up with TRBD2. The CDR3 runs 15 residues. Per germline, CDR1 MNHEY and CDR2 SVGAGI. After removal of 6 bases from V and 8 bases from J, the junction contained 10 bases not matched to a gene. The CDR3 here is CASSQGLAGVDEQFF. CDR3 DNA sequence: TGTGCCAGCAGCCAAGGGCTAGCGGGAGTCGATGAGCAGTTCTTC.

The chain combines TRBV7-9 with TRBJ1-1; D gene ambiguous. Trimming removed 6 bases at V and 1 base at J, with 12 bases between. Looked up from germline, CDR1 is SEHNR and CDR2 is FQNEAQ (reference sequence). The CDR3 spans 14 residues. The CDR3 sequence: CASRLGLGNTEAFF. The CDR3 coding sequence is TGTGCCAGCAGACTCGGACTCGGGAACACTGAAGCTTTCTTT.

This sequence joins TRBV11-2 and TRBJ2-1, with D hard to call. V lost 1 base and J lost 3, with 10 bases in between. The germline CDR1 and CDR2 sequences are SGHAT and FQNNGV. The CDR3 length is 15 residues. The CDR3 is CASSLVLENYNEQFF. DNA of the CDR3: TGTGCCAGCAGCTTAGTCCTGGAGAACTACAATGAGCAGTTCTTC.

The rearrangement joins TRBV25-1 to TRBJ2-1; TRBD2 matches at 10 bases. Trimming cost V 5 bases and J 2 bases; bases outside gene matches: 12. The length of the CDR3 is 18 residues. In germline, CDR1 is MGHDK, CDR2 SYGVNS. As DNA, the CDR3 is TGTGCCAGCAGTCCCTTGGGGGCTAGCGGGAGACCCTACAATGAGCAGTTCTTC. It specifies CASSPLGASGRPYNEQFF.

The chain combines TRBV19 with TRBJ1-1; D unresolved. Trimming stripped 7 bases from V and 2 bases from J, with 8 bases between. The CDR3 has 12 amino acids. From germline, CDR1 is LNHDA and CDR2 SQIVND (reference sequence). CDR3 DNA sequence: TGTGCCAGTAACGTCCCTAACACTGAAGCTTTCTTT. Translated, it gives CASNVPNTEAFF.

The CDR3 here is CASSDVTGNEQFF. The CDR3 region has the DNA TGTGCCAGCAGCGATGTAACAGGCAATGAGCAGTTCTTC. The rearrangement links TRBV5-4 to TRBJ2-1; the D gene is possibly TRBD1 (5 bases). Germline CDR1 and CDR2: SGHNT and YYREEE (reference sequence). The V end was cut by 4 bases, the J end by 6 bases, with 11 bases between. This CDR3 is built from 13 residues.

The chain recombines TRBV7-9 with TRBJ2-1; TRBD2 aligns across 11 bases. CDR3 size: 17 residues. Germline assignment: CDR1 SEHNR and CDR2 FQNEAQ (reference sequence). V shed 0 bases and J 1 base; nucleotides not matched to a gene: 2. CDR3 bases: TGTGCCAGCAGCTTAGCGCGACTAGCGGGATCCTACAATGAGCAGTTCTTC. Translating gives CASSLARLAGSYNEQFF.

The chain combines TRBV5-6 with TRBJ1-5; D is undetermined. This CDR3 region has 15 residues. V dropped 3 bases and J dropped 0 bases, with 10 bases sitting between them. Germline CDR1 SGHDT, CDR2 YYEEEE. The CDR3 sequence: CASSYGQYSNQPQHF. The CDR3 DNA sequence: TGTGCCAGCAGCTATGGTCAGTATAGCAATCAGCCCCAGCATTTT. Filled out from reference TRBV5-6 and TRBJ1-5, the complete variable domain reads DAGVTQSPTHLIKTRGQQVTLRCSPKSGHDTVSWYQQALGQGPQFIFQYYEEEERQRGNFPDRFSGHQFPNYSSELNVNALLLGDSALYLCASSYGQYSNQPQHFGDGTRLSIL.

The rearrangement joins TRBV18 to TRBJ1-1; 7 positions agree with TRBD1. The V and J ends lost 8 bases and 8 bases, in that order; junction bases with no gene match: 8. This CDR3 comprises 12 residues. Germline assignment: CDR1 KGHSH and CDR2 LQKENI. The CDR3 is CASQPGDSEAFF. CDR3 sequence (DNA): TGTGCCAGCCAACCCGGGGACAGCGAAGCTTTCTTT.

This chain joins TRBV4-2 and TRBJ2-7, with a possible D match to TRBD1 (7 bases). Trimming stripped 1 base from V and 2 bases from J, with 12 bases between. Germline V CDR1 and CDR2: LGHNA, YNFKEQ. This CDR3 region has 15 residues. In DNA form, the CDR3 reads TGTGCCAGCAGCCAAGGAGGAGGGACAGCCTACGAGCAGTACTTC. Translating it yields CASSQGGGTAYEQYF.

The V and J genes are TRBV12-3 or TRBV12-4 and TRBJ2-1; no reliable D call. There are 13 residues in the CDR3. V lost 3 bases to trimming and J lost 7 bases, with 10 bases between them. CDR3 bases: TGTGCCAGCAGTTTTCGACTCCAGAATGAGCAGTTCTTC. It is translated as CASSFRLQNEQFF.

The V gene is TRBV27, the J gene TRBJ2-7; D is undetermined. Trimming removed 4 bases from V and 6 bases from J, with 16 bases in between. The CDR3 contains 14 residues. The germline V gene has CDR1 MNHEY and CDR2 SMNVEV (reference sequence). This chain's CDR3 is CASSWATSFGEQYF. The CDR3 DNA is TGTGCCAGCAGTTGGGCCACCTCCTTTGGCGAGCAGTACTTC.

The chain carries TRBV12-3 or TRBV12-4 and TRBJ2-2; D ambiguous. This CDR3 has 16 amino acids. V lost 5 bases and J lost 1, with 14 bases in between. The CDR3 reads CASSPVGLGNTGELFF. The CDR3 DNA reads TGTGCCAGCAGTCCAGTAGGGCTGGGGAACACCGGGGAGCTGTTTTTT.

V and J are TRBV6-2 or TRBV6-3 and TRBJ1-2, with D perhaps TRBD1 (5 bases). V shed 0 bases and J shed 6 bases, with 11 bases lying between them. The germline gives CDR1 MNHEY, CDR2 SVGEGT. There are 14 residues in the CDR3. In DNA, the CDR3 is TGTGCCAGCAGTTACTCGGGACCGGAGAATGGCTACACCTTC. It specifies CASSYSGPENGYTF.

This chain uses TRBV5-6 with TRBJ1-1; the match to TRBD1 covers 7 bases. The CDR3 is made up of 14 amino acids. Germline CDR1 reads SGHDT; CDR2 reads YYEEEE. The V segment lost 3 bases and the J segment 7 bases; nucleotides outside the gene matches: 9. The CDR3 region is CASSSGTASYEAFF. CDR3 coding DNA: TGTGCCAGCAGCTCAGGGACAGCTAGTTATGAAGCTTTCTTT.

The chain couples TRBV7-9 to TRBJ1-5, with 8 bases identical to TRBD1. CDR3 length: 18 residues. Per germline, CDR1 SEHNR and CDR2 FQNEAQ (reference sequence). The trim removed 5 bases at V and 3 bases at J, leaving 15 bases unmatched. The DNA for the CDR3 is TGTGCCAGCAGCCAAGAAGGACAGGGAGGTAGTATCAATCAGCCCCAGCATTTT. It translates to CASSQEGQGGSINQPQHF.

This sequence joins TRBV9 and TRBJ2-7; TRBD2 aligns across 7 bases. The CDR3 sequence is 14 residues long. Germline V lookup: CDR1 SGDLS, CDR2 YYNGEE. J gave up 4 bases and V 4 bases, and 8 bases lay outside the gene matches. The CDR3 spells CASSPSGRDYEQYF. CDR3 nucleotide sequence: TGTGCCAGCAGCCCCTCTGGGAGGGATTACGAGCAGTACTTC.